The 2 T cell receptor beta chains in this list originate from one sample, sequenced in a study of T-cell reconstitution after alpha-beta-depleted transplantation in children. Unique molecular identifiers tagged the TCRbeta library. TCRdb independently ran MiXCR on the PCR reads; one entry per CDR3 protein. The table shows a few hundred thousand distinct CDR3 sequences, with 25% occurring only once. The sequenced sample was PBMCs, obtained before TCRalphabeta/CD19-depleted stem cell transplant. Receptor source: a girl aged 2 to 10 with Fanconi anemia, due to receive a stem cell transplant.

This clonotype showed up many times. This rearrangement joins TRBV7-9 to TRBJ2-3; no reliable D call. Per germline, CDR1 SEHNR and CDR2 FQNEAQ (reference sequence). The CDR3 totals 13 residues. V shed 1 base and J shed 3 bases, with 5 bases lying between them. CDR3 loop: CASSLDLTDTQYF. CDR3 DNA: TGTGCCAGCAGCTTAGATCTTACAGATACGCAGTATTTT.

There are many counts of this clonotype. V usage is TRBV12-3 or TRBV12-4 and J usage is TRBJ2-5, with D possibly TRBD1 on 5 matching bases. The CDR3 is 14 residues long. V lost 5 bases to trimming and J lost 4 bases, with 14 bases between them. CDR3 nucleotide sequence: TGTGCCAGCAGTGGGGCAGGCCGATCAGAGACCCAGTACTTC. This gives the protein CASSGAGRSETQYF.